Presented here are 6 T cell receptor beta chains from one specimen sequenced in a study of Ad26.COV2.S vaccination and SARS-CoV-2 variants. Sequenced by immunoSEQ multiplex PCR; TCRdb stores in-frame clones only, minus some. The sample records roughly 390,000 clones, 88% being singletons. Treatment defined: some 20 received Ad26.COV2.S at low or high dose, single or two shots; about 5 received placebo; per-sample allocation not given. At day 63 after the first vaccine or placebo injection, samples were drawn. The sample here was peripheral blood, taken in a trial of Ad26.COV2.S vaccine versus placebo. Source of these receptors: a person aged 18-65 years who received the Ad26.COV2.S COVID-19 vaccine or a placebo.

This chain uses TRBV2 with TRBJ2-7; TRBD1 matches at 7 bases. V shed 10 bases, J shed 3 bases, and the junction held 15 bases outside the gene matches. The V gene's germline CDR1 is SNHLY and CDR2 FYNNEI. The CDR3 spans 15 residues. The CDR3 nucleotides read TGTGCCACCTCTGGGCCCGGGACAGACTACTACGAGCAGTACTTC. It is translated as CATSGPGTDYYEQYF.

The chain links TRBV15 to TRBJ2-2; D remains ambiguous. CDR1 and CDR2 (germline): LNHNV, YYDKDF (reference sequence). Trimming took off 5 bases at V and 0 bases at J, with 13 bases between the two ends. The CDR3 is made up of 16 amino acids. CDR3 region: CATSVNQRSNTGELFF. The CDR3 region has the DNA TGTGCCACCAGCGTGAACCAACGTTCGAACACCGGGGAGCTGTTTTTT.

The gene calls are TRBV3-1 (or the pseudogene TRBV3-2) and TRBJ2-3; D is possibly TRBD2 (7 bases). The CDR3 runs to 14 residues. Germline-derived CDR1 and CDR2 are LGHDT and YNNKEL (reference sequence). The V end lost 3 bases, the J end lost 4 bases, and 11 bases lay between the germline ends. In DNA form, the CDR3 reads TGTGCCAGCAGCCACCTAGGGGGGGCAGATACGCAGTATTTT. Amino acid sequence: CASSHLGGADTQYF.

The chain has TRBV5-1 and TRBJ2-5, with 11 bases that match TRBD1. With V trimmed by 4 bases and J by 5 bases, 10 bases remained unmatched. The CDR3 extends over 16 amino acids. Germline CDR1 SGHRS, CDR2 YFSETQ. The CDR3 region has the DNA TGCGCCAGCAGCCCACGGACAGGGGGCAATTTGGAGACCCAGTACTTC. This encodes CASSPRTGGNLETQYF.

The chain carries TRBV5-4 and TRBJ1-1, with D unresolved. V lost 0 bases, J lost 2 bases, and 14 bases lay in between. The CDR3 extends over 16 amino acids. Per germline, CDR1 SGHNT and CDR2 YYREEE (reference sequence). The CDR3 DNA is TGTGCCAGCAGCTTGGTAGGCCCTGGGAGAAACACTGAAGCTTTCTTT. Protein sequence: CASSLVGPGRNTEAFF.

This sequence joins TRBV4-3 and TRBJ1-5, with D maybe TRBD1 (6 bases). The CDR3 is 15 residues long. Germline lookup yields CDR1 LGHNA and CDR2 YSLEER. Trimming left V 3 bases short and J 6 bases short, with 15 bases between. CDR3 bases: TGCGCCAGCAGCCAGGAGACAGGAGTTGGTCAGCCCCAGCATTTT. This translates into CASSQETGVGQPQHF.